This TCR beta chain was recovered during a study of blood T cells in healthy people across ages. A J-beta primer mix and a sample-barcoded 5' primer were used in a second PCR of about 7 to 12 cycles. Tags on each cDNA molecule came from a template-switch adaptor with 12 random nucleotides. Every individual sample yielded 2.5 million or more paired-end reads (each containing CDR3). MiXCR, run by TCRdb on the 5' RACE reads, gives a single entry per CDR3 protein. The sample records hundreds of thousands of distinct CDR3 sequences, approximately 50% being singletons. Regarding this clonotype: Its antigen is not identified.

Whole-study findings and limits: Calculation of diversity from one million T cells yielded estimates considered to be underestimates. Aged donors had fewer naive CD4+ cells and lower diversity than long-lived donors.

The sequenced material came from blood. The receptor's source is a woman aged 60-70 years in good health.

CDR3 sequence: CASSQGNDRGPSYEQYF. The CDR3 coding sequence is TGCGCCAGCAGCCAAGGGAACGACAGGGGACCCTCCTACGAGCAGTACTTC. V usage is TRBV4-3 and J usage is TRBJ2-7; 8 bases fit TRBD1. Germline CDR1 reads LGHNA; CDR2 reads YSLEER. The V and J ends lost 1 base and 0 bases, in that order; junction bases with no gene match: 8. CDR3 size: 17 residues.